Listed below are T cell receptor beta chains from one sample, sequenced in a study of blood T cell repertoires in COVID-19. TCRdb keeps only in-frame clones here, not all; method: immunoSEQ multiplex PCR. The sample comprises 250,000 or so clones, around nine tenths of which are singletons, and just under 9% rests with the top ten. The source material was peripheral blood. These receptors were obtained from a man in his forties or fifties with active or convalescent COVID-19. The CDR3 runs from the conserved cysteine through the conserved F or W. The D gene is left open where the match is weak. Size tells how often a clone was seen (once, few, many) or the class of an expanded clone, and some rows leave it out.

V gene: TRBV27; D gene: TRBD1; clone size: -; J gene: TRBJ2-3; CDR3 DNA: TGTGCCAGCAGTTTATCTCCGCCGACAGGGTCGGTCGCAGATACGCAGTATTTT; CDR3 protein: CASSLSPPTGSVADTQYF
V gene: TRBV3-1/TRBV3-2; D gene: TRBD2; clone size: -; J gene: TRBJ2-1; CDR3 DNA: TGTGCCAGCACCTCAACGGCGGGAGCTCTGGGCCCAAGCTCCTACAATGAGCAGTTCTTC; CDR3 protein: CASTSTAGALGPSSYNEQFF
V gene: TRBV29-1; D gene: TRBD1; clone size: -; J gene: TRBJ1-6; CDR3 DNA: TGCAGCGTTTCAGCCGGGACAGCTAATTCACCCCTCCACTTT; CDR3 protein: CSVSAGTANSPLHF
V gene: TRBV5-5; D gene: -; clone size: -; J gene: TRBJ2-6; CDR3 DNA: TGTGCCAGCATCCTTACACCTCTCGGGGCCAACGTCCTGACTTTC; CDR3 protein: CASILTPLGANVLTF
V gene: TRBV4-1; D gene: TRBD1; clone size: -; J gene: TRBJ1-1; CDR3 DNA: TGCGCCAGCAGCCAAGAACAGGGGTGGAACACTGAAGCTTTCTTT; CDR3 protein: CASSQEQGWNTEAFF
V gene: TRBV19; D gene: -; clone size: -; J gene: TRBJ1-2; CDR3 DNA: TGTGCCAGTAGTATAGAGTCCCCTGGCAGCTATGGCTACACCTTC; CDR3 protein: CASSIESPGSYGYTF
V gene: TRBV25-1; D gene: -; clone size: -; J gene: TRBJ1-5; CDR3 DNA: TGTGCCAGCAGTGTAGGGGTTGGCAATCAGCCCCAGCATTTT; CDR3 protein: CASSVGVGNQPQHF
V gene: TRBV12-3/TRBV12-4; D gene: TRBD1; clone size: -; J gene: TRBJ1-2; CDR3 DNA: TGTGCCAGCAGTTTAGCAAGAGTACAGGGGCACACCTTC; CDR3 protein: CASSLARVQGHTF
V gene: TRBV30; D gene: -; clone size: -; J gene: TRBJ1-1; CDR3 DNA: TGTGCCTGGAGTGTACCCCCCGGGAACACTGAAGCTTTCTTT; CDR3 protein: CAWSVPPGNTEAFF
V gene: TRBV5-5; D gene: -; clone size: -; J gene: TRBJ1-4; CDR3 DNA: TGTGCCAGCAGCTCGAGGACACTGCAAGAAAAACTGTTTTTT; CDR3 protein: CASSSRTLQEKLFF
V gene: TRBV5-5; D gene: TRBD1; clone size: -; J gene: TRBJ2-2; CDR3 DNA: TGTGCCAGCACGCCTCCCTCCGGGACAGGGAACACCGGGGAGCTGTTTTTT; CDR3 protein: CASTPPSGTGNTGELFF
V gene: TRBV14; D gene: TRBD1; clone size: -; J gene: TRBJ1-1; CDR3 DNA: TGTGCCAGCAGCGGGGACAGGGGGATGAACACTGAAGCTTTCTTT; CDR3 protein: CASSGDRGMNTEAFF
V gene: TRBV30; D gene: -; clone size: -; J gene: TRBJ1-2; CDR3 DNA: TGTGCCTGGAAAAGGGGCCTTGGCTACACCTTC; CDR3 protein: CAWKRGLGYTF
V gene: TRBV28; D gene: -; clone size: -; J gene: TRBJ1-6; CDR3 DNA: TGTGCCAGCAGTTTTTACGGTTTCTCCTATAATTCACCCCTCCACTTT; CDR3 protein: CASSFYGFSYNSPLHF
V gene: TRBV7-9; D gene: -; clone size: -; J gene: TRBJ2-1; CDR3 DNA: TGTGCCAGCAGCTTAATCGGAGTAAGTGAGCAGTTCTTC; CDR3 protein: CASSLIGVSEQFF
V gene: TRBV9; D gene: TRBD1; clone size: -; J gene: TRBJ1-2; CDR3 DNA: TGTGCCAGCAGCGCGGGGACAGGGATAAACTATGGCTACACCTTC; CDR3 protein: CASSAGTGINYGYTF
V gene: TRBV3-1/TRBV3-2; D gene: -; clone size: -; J gene: TRBJ2-7; CDR3 DNA: TGTGCCAGCAGCCCTAGCTCCTACGAGCAGTACTTC; CDR3 protein: CASSPSSYEQYF
V gene: TRBV9; D gene: TRBD2; clone size: once; J gene: TRBJ2-7; CDR3 DNA: TGTGCCAGCAGCGTAGGGGTTGGGACTAGCGGGAGTGTTCGGTCCTACGAGCAGTACTTC; CDR3 protein: CASSVGVGTSGSVRSYEQYF
V gene: TRBV12-2; D gene: -; clone size: -; J gene: TRBJ1-5; CDR3 DNA: TGTGCAAGTCGCTGGGACAGGGGGGTTAATCAGCCCCAGCATTTT; CDR3 protein: CASRWDRGVNQPQHF
V gene: TRBV4-2; D gene: -; clone size: -; J gene: TRBJ2-4; CDR3 DNA: TGTGCCAGCAGCCAAGATCTGGACAGAGTGTCCAAAAACATTCAGTACTTC; CDR3 protein: CASSQDLDRVSKNIQYF
V gene: TRBV4-1; D gene: TRBD1; clone size: -; J gene: TRBJ2-1; CDR3 DNA: TGCGCCAGCAGCCAAGCCTTAGGGACAGGCGGGATTGGGTTCTTC; CDR3 protein: CASSQALGTGGIGFF
V gene: TRBV18; D gene: -; clone size: -; J gene: TRBJ1-6; CDR3 DNA: TGTGCCAGCTCACCTGGACACGTTATGGTGGTCTCACCCCTCCACTTT; CDR3 protein: CASSPGHVMVVSPLHF
V gene: TRBV9; D gene: TRBD1; clone size: -; J gene: TRBJ1-2; CDR3 DNA: TGTGCCAGCAGCACTGGGACAGGGGGCAATTCGGGATATGGCTACACCTTC; CDR3 protein: CASSTGTGGNSGYGYTF
V gene: TRBV29-1; D gene: -; clone size: -; J gene: TRBJ2-1; CDR3 DNA: TGCAGCGTTCAGCCGGACATCTACAATGAGCAGTTCTTC; CDR3 protein: CSVQPDIYNEQFF
V gene: TRBV7-9; D gene: -; clone size: -; J gene: TRBJ2-1; CDR3 DNA: TGTGCCAGCAGCTCCCCCGTGAACGGGAGTTCCTACAATGAGCAGTTCTTC; CDR3 protein: CASSSPVNGSSYNEQFF
V gene: TRBV21-1; D gene: -; clone size: few; J gene: TRBJ1-5; CDR3 DNA: TGTGCCAGCGCCAAAGGGGGACAGGGGGCTCAGAGGAATCAGCCCCAGCATTTT; CDR3 protein: CASAKGGQGAQRNQPQHF
V gene: TRBV10-3; D gene: -; clone size: once; J gene: TRBJ2-1; CDR3 DNA: TGTGCCATCAGTGAGTCGAGCGCGGGCATCTCCTACAATGAGCAGTTCTTC; CDR3 protein: CAISESSAGISYNEQFF
V gene: TRBV2; D gene: -; clone size: few; J gene: TRBJ2-1; CDR3 DNA: TGTGCCAGCAACCCCACTCCCTCCCGGCAGTTCTTC; CDR3 protein: CASNPTPSRQFF
V gene: TRBV4-1; D gene: TRBD1; clone size: -; J gene: TRBJ2-2; CDR3 DNA: TGCGCCAGCAGCCCTACCGGGACAGGGGGCCATAACACCGGGGAGCTGTTTTTT; CDR3 protein: CASSPTGTGGHNTGELFF
V gene: TRBV5-5; D gene: -; clone size: -; J gene: TRBJ2-3; CDR3 DNA: TGTGCCAGCAGCTTGGGGCCGACTAGCACAGATACGCAGTATTTT; CDR3 protein: CASSLGPTSTDTQYF
V gene: TRBV5-6; D gene: -; clone size: -; J gene: TRBJ1-5; CDR3 DNA: TGTGCCAGCAGCTCCGGGATCAAGTCGGCACAGCCCCAGCATTTT; CDR3 protein: CASSSGIKSAQPQHF
V gene: TRBV19; D gene: -; clone size: -; J gene: TRBJ1-1; CDR3 DNA: TGTGCCAGTAGTATAGGAGACAATAAAGCTTTCTTT; CDR3 protein: CASSIGDNKAFF